Sequencing of this T cell receptor (beta chain) was carried out in a study of cytomegalovirus exposure and HLA in healthy donors (dated by TCRdb to about 2017). Describing the broader study: In an earlier analysis of roughly 590 of the donors, roughly 300 Gb of sequence data and 95 million to 130 million unique TCR beta sequences from 150 million to 200 million T cells were reported. An early release covering about 600 HLA-typed donors comprised about 300 gigabases of sequencing data and 85 million or so unique TCR sequences. Of the 350 to 400 genotyped donors, 65% to 90% fell in the genetic ancestry cluster associated with self-reported Caucasian donors. The study aimed to test whether signatures of past pathogen exposure could be identified by cataloging public T cell receptors. The T cell repertoires of 700 or so subjects were profiled by immunosequencing and related to cytomegalovirus serostatus. Besides the first cohort of roughly 700 subjects, a separate validation cohort made up of 90 to 150 different subjects was used. The study combined high-throughput TCR immunosequencing, statistical association of individual TCRs with disease status, and machine learning to predict cytomegalovirus infection status. To study patterns of TCR occurrence, a later analysis re-analyzed previously published TCR beta repertoires from several hundred donors and added high-resolution HLA genotyping. The later analysis used no new phenotypic data to find candidate immune exposures, relying instead on TCR beta sequences and their occurrence across donors. In an earlier analysis of roughly 540 of the donors, high-throughput TCR beta sequencing was used to judge whether each TCR beta V gene segment behaved as functional or pseudogenic. Alongside the repertoire data, information on donor age, sex, ethnicity and CMV serostatus was compiled. A later genetic analysis took genome-wide SNP genotypes for about 55% of the roughly 670 donors and used that subset as a discovery cohort. Every repertoire in the discovery cohort had been generated on one and the same sequencing platform. HLA typing covered class I and class II loci at four-digit resolution. The number of donors typed differed by locus, with 629-630 for A, B, C, DRB1 and DQB1, more than 500 for DQA1, 600 to 610 for DPA1, and 450 to 480 for DPB1. Five DR-DQ haplotypes were handled as single units for association and clustering because linkage in the cohort was strong. Across around 400 genotyped donors of the cohort, an average of roughly 250,000 unique TCR beta nucleotide sequences per donor were sequenced, and roughly 18% of those sequences were non-productive.

The cohort comprised 670 or so healthy bone marrow donors. At the time of sampling, every cohort member was nominally healthy, though immune exposures that went unrecorded were likely present. The donor was CMV seropositive and was included in the group of 250 to 300 seropositive cohort members. A peripheral blood sample was collected from each donor, and TCR beta sequencing was performed on peripheral blood mononuclear cells. Genomic DNA extraction from the blood cell samples was performed with the Qiagen DNeasy Blood Extraction Kit. The paper as a whole reports these results and caveats: While some public TCRs were present in many individuals, most TCR sequences turned up only very rarely across donors. HLA typing was unavailable for some donors at each locus, so association tests used only the typed subset. When HLA alleles, especially DR and DQ, strongly co-occurred, attributing TCR associations to individual alleles was difficult. In a later analysis, more than 15,000 TCR beta sequences were associated with specific HLA alleles at a false discovery rate of 0.05. The study listed 164 TCR beta chains as associated with cytomegalovirus. Because counts were too low, some 17 rarely observed V segments, including chromosome 9 orphons, were excluded from the earlier analysis of roughly 580 of the donors. A further reported finding was that TCR beta sequences accurately predicted the HLA-A and HLA-B alleles for most subjects in the first cohort. Some IMGT-functional V segments, including TRBV6-2 and TRBV6-3, could not be told apart with the 87-base-pair reads, so those segments were excluded. In an earlier analysis of about 550 of the donors, most TCR beta V segments were observed in productive rearrangements about 87% or about 30% of the time, broadly matching IMGT annotations. A few of the identified cytomegalovirus-associated TCR beta chains were confirmed in vitro to be specific for cytomegalovirus antigens. Correlated functional status among segregating V segments might be attributable to linkage disequilibrium, but an unknown experimental factor could not be ruled out. A cluster of highly shared sequence variants was judged likely to represent a technical artifact of the sequencing pipeline. In a later analysis, most CMV-associated TCR beta chains were found to appear HLA-restricted, with HLA associations seemingly driven largely by CMV exposure. According to a later analysis, parvovirus B19, influenza, CMV and Epstein-Barr virus appeared linked to several top co-occurrence clusters. An association between a missense DCLRE1C variant and V-gene and J-gene trimming of TCR beta chains was found in a later genetic analysis and replicated in an independent cohort. In a later analysis, TCR association rates were found to vary across HLA loci, with the most associated TCRs seen for DRB1 alleles and the fewest for HLA-C alleles. This cohort had only TCR beta chains sequenced, and the lack of alpha or paired-chain data limited which features could be detected. CMV serostatus was the only immune exposure information available for the cohort. In both the original and validation cohorts, the classifier was reported to diagnose cytomegalovirus status with high specificity and sensitivity. According to the authors, the approach could potentially be generalized to other disease states and immunological phenotypes. Presence/absence analyses assumed roughly uniform sequencing depth across donors, an assumption that may not hold. According to a later genetic analysis, donors in an Asian-associated ancestry cluster had fewer N-insertions in productive TCRs than the roughly 660-donor mean. In a later analysis, HLA-associated TCR beta chains were found to be more clonally expanded and to have lower generation probabilities than equally common non-associated chains.

Library creation used the immunoSEQ multiplex PCR assay. For the multiplex PCR, a mixture combining 60 forward primers for TCR Vbeta segments and 13 reverse primers for TCR Jbeta segments was used. The CDR3 region of rearranged TCR beta genes was amplified from genomic DNA with a multiplex PCR assay. On the Illumina HiSeq System, the amplified TCR beta libraries were sequenced as 87-base-pair reads. In the paper's pipeline: A later analysis tallied around 87 million unique TCR beta chains across the 666 repertoires, and roughly 11 million of those chains were shared by two or more donors. Raw reads were error-corrected and collapsed into unique sequences with a nearest-neighbor algorithm that merged closely related sequences to remove PCR and sequencing errors. V, D and J gene segments were assigned by aligning CDR3 sequences to IMGT reference sequences. For a sequence to be retained, at least a six-nucleotide match to both a V gene segment and a J gene segment was required. A rearrangement was called productive if the CDR3 had no stop codons and remained in frame with V and J, and every other rearrangement was called non-productive. CDR3 was defined according to IMGT convention as the region running from the second conserved V-encoded cysteine to the conserved J-encoded phenylalanine. The earlier analysis of about 640 of the donors excluded any sequence lacking an unambiguous match to a single V gene segment. In an earlier analysis of around 590 of the donors, a V segment was called functional when productive rearrangements were above 56.7%, and segregating when the standard deviation between donors exceeded 5%. A statistical classification framework was built for diagnosing cytomegalovirus status from the catalog of TCR beta chain sequences. A later analysis assigned V and J genes by comparing TCR nucleotide sequences with IMGT/GENE-DB human TR gene sequences. In a later analysis, CDR3 sequences and most-parsimonious VDJ recombination scenarios were assigned using the TCRdist pipeline. In a later analysis, each TCR beta chain was defined by its CDR3 amino acid sequence together with its V-gene family, and reads lacking a unique V-gene family were excluded. To address suspected cross-contamination and a sequencing artifact, a later analysis removed roughly 640 highly shared, low-generation-probability nucleotide sequences. In a later analysis, a clonal expansion index was calculated for each public chain from normalized within-repertoire ranks of inferred template counts. In a later analysis, generation probabilities were computed with a VDJ recombination model fitted to out-of-frame rearrangements, and the resulting probabilities were checked against IGoR. In a later analysis, TCR-TCR, TCR-HLA and TCR-CMV co-occurrence was scored with hypergeometric tests, and a repertoire-size bias correction was applied to TCR pairs. To estimate false discovery rates, a later analysis permuted the HLA or CMV assignments 20 times. In a later analysis, co-occurring TCRs were grouped using DBSCAN, and TCRdist sequence similarity was added for clustering within HLA-allele-positive subsets. Repertoires with fewer than 30,000 or more than 120,000 public chains, plus five repertoires with anomalous nucleotide sharing, were excluded from co-occurrence clustering. As stored in TCRdb, this immuneACCESS dataset retains in-frame rearrangements with V and J assigned. A fraction of the clones does not appear; measured against another copy, unresolved V genes explain less than half of the discrepancy, and the remainder lacks a known reason. Clone size and V and J calls were adopted from that table, with D and trimming inferred from the DNA. For this sample there are some 120,000 clones; around three quarters appear just once. The ten top clones hold 3% of the sample.

The CDR3 covers 14 residues, taking in both the cysteine and the phenylalanine. The DNA shown is the 42-base CDR3, in frame from base 1. V and J lose 2 bases and 7 bases, and a span of 18 bases separates them. The germline V gene gives CDR1 as SQVTM and CDR2 as ANQGSEA. Turning to this clone: The antigen this receptor binds is unknown. Base qualities are missing; no much larger clone stands one base away.

The clonotype comes from a young woman in good health and CMV-seropositive. The V and J segments used are TRBV29-1 and TRBJ2-7; TRBD2 might be the D gene, on 5 matching bases. Sequencing was done on a sample of PBMCs. The bases read TGCAGCGTTGAACGGGCAGGTTGGGGAGAAGAGCAGTACTTC. This is translated as CSVERAGWGEEQYF.